This entry describes one T cell receptor (beta chain). These data are taken from a study of blood T cell repertoires in COVID-19. Study at large: The cDNA or gDNA used as material had been derived from T cells, B-cell-depleted T cells, or PBMCs.

The CDR3 is 14 residues long. Germline V gene sequence: CDR1 SNHLY, CDR2 FYNNEI. V dropped 4 bases and J dropped 7; count of bases not matched to a gene: 3. Authors' methods: Reference gene primer amplification in the assay estimated nucleated cell counts. Only in-frame clones appear in the TCRdb table, and some are missing; sequencing was by immunoSEQ multiplex PCR. That table is the source of V, J and clone size, and D and trimming were worked out from the DNA. The sample consists of under 95,000 clones, roughly 87% of them appearing once. The origin of this receptor is a woman aged 45-65 years with acute or convalescent COVID-19. The chain links TRBV2 to TRBJ2-1, with TRBD2 identical over 11 bases. The sequencing sample was made of peripheral blood. DNA of the CDR3: TGTGCCAGCAGTGCACTAGCGGGGGTGAATGAGCAGTTCTTC. Protein: CASSALAGVNEQFF.